Given below is one T cell receptor (beta chain) in context. Its specificity is unknown. Data came from immunoSEQ multiplex PCR; TCRdb stores just in-frame clones and leaves some out. The repertoire holds 100,000 to 150,000 clones, around 94% seen once, with around 1.2% in the top ten. This entry belongs to a study of cytomegalovirus exposure and HLA in healthy donors. Study outcomes and limitations: Diagnosis of cytomegalovirus status made by the classifier reportedly showed high specificity and sensitivity. Through in vitro validation, three CMV-associated chains were shown to be specific for CMV antigens.

The CDR3 loop spans 15 amino acids. Germline assignment: CDR1 SGHRS and CDR2 YFSETQ. The germline V and J ends were trimmed by 0 bases and 5 bases, with 15 bases remaining between them. The chain links TRBV5-1 to TRBJ2-7; a weak D match, TRBD1 (5 bases). The sequencing input was PBMCs. This receptor was obtained from a woman aged 18-29 years in good health and CMV-seronegative. The CDR3 bases are TGCGCCAGCAGCTTGGGGGTATCAGGGTCGGACGAGCAGTACTTC. Translation gives CASSLGVSGSDEQYF.